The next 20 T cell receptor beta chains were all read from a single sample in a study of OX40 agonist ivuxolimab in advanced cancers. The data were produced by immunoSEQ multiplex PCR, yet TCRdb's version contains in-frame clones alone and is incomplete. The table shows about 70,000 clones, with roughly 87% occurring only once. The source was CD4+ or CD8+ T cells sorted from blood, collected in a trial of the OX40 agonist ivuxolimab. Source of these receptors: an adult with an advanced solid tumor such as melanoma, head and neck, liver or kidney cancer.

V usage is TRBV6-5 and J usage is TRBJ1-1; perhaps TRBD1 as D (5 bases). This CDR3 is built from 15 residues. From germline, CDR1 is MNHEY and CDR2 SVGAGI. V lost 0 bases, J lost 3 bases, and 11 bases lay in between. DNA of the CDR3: TGTGCCAGCAGTTACTCGAGGGTGGGGGACACTGAAGCTTTCTTT. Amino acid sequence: CASSYSRVGDTEAFF.

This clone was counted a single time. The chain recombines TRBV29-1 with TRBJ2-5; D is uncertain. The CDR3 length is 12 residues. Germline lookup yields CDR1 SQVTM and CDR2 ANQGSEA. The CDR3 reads CSSALGEETQYF. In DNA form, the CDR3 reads TGCAGTTCAGCTCTAGGAGAAGAGACCCAGTACTTC.

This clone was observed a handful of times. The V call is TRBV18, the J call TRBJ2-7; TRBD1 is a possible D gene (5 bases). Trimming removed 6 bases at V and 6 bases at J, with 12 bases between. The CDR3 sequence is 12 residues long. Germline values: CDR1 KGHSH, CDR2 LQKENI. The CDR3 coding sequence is TGTGCCAGCTCTCAACAGGCGGCCGAGCAGTACTTC. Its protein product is CASSQQAAEQYF.

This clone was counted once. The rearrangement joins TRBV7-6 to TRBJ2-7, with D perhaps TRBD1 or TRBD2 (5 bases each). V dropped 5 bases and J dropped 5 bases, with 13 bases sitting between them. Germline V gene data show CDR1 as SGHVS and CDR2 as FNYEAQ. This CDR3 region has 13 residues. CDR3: CASSRDRRNEQYF. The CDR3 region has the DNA TGTGCCAGCAGCCGGGACCGGAGGAACGAGCAGTACTTC.

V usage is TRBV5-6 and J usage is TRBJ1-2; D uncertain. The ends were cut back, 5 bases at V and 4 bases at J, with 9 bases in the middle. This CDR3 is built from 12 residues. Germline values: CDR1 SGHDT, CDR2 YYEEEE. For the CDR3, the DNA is TGTGCCAGCAGTTACGGTGGCTATGGCTACACCTTC. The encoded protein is CASSYGGYGYTF.

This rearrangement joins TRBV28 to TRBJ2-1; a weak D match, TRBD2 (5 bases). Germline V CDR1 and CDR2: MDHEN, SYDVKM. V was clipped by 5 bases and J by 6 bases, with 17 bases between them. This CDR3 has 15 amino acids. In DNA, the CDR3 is TGTGCCAGCAGTCCGGGTGCCGAAGGAGGCAATGAGCAGTTCTTC. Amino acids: CASSPGAEGGNEQFF.

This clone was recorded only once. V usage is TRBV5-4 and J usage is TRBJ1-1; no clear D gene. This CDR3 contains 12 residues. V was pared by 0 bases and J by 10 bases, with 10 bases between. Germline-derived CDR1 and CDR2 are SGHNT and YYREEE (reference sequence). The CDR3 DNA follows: TGTGCCAGCAGCTTGGAGACCGGTGGAGCTTTCTTT. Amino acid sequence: CASSLETGGAFF.

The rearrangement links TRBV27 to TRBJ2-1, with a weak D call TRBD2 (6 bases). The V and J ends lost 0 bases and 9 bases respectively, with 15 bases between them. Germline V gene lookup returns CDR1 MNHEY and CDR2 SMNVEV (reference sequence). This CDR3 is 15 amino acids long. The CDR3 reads CASSLSSIGGSEQFF. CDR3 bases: TGTGCCAGCAGTTTATCTTCTATTGGGGGGTCTGAGCAGTTCTTC.

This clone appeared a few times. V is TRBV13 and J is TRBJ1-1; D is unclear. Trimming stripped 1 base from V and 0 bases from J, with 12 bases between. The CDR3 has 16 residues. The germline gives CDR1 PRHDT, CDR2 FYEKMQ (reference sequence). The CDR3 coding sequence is TGTGCCAGCAGCTTAGTGGCACGTCAAATGAACACTGAAGCTTTCTTT. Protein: CASSLVARQMNTEAFF. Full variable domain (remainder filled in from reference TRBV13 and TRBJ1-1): AAGVIQSPRHLIKEKRETATLKCYPIPRHDTVYWYQQGPGQDPQFLISFYEKMQSDKGSIPDRFSAQQFSDYHSELNMSSLELGDSALYFCASSLVARQMNTEAFFGQGTRLTVV.

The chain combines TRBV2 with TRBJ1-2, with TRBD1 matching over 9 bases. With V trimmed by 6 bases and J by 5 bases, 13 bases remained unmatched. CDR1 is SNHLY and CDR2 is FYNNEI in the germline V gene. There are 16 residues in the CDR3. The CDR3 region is CASRLMGQGGRYGYTF. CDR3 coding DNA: TGTGCCAGCAGGCTCATGGGACAGGGCGGAAGGTATGGCTACACCTTC.

The CDR3 region is CASSARLAGVGEQYF. DNA of the CDR3: TGTGCCAGCTCAGCCAGACTAGCGGGAGTTGGGGAGCAGTACTTC. This chain links TRBV18 with TRBJ2-5; 12 bases align to TRBD2. Germline V gives CDR1 KGHSH, CDR2 LQKENI. CDR3 size: 15 residues. J lost 11 bases, V lost 5 bases, and 12 bases had no gene match.

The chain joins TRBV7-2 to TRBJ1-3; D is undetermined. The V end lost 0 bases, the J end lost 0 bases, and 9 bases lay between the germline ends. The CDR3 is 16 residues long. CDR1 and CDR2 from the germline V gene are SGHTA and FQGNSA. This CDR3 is CASSLAPQSSGNTIYF. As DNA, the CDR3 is TGTGCCAGCAGCTTAGCACCCCAGAGCTCTGGAAACACCATATATTTT.

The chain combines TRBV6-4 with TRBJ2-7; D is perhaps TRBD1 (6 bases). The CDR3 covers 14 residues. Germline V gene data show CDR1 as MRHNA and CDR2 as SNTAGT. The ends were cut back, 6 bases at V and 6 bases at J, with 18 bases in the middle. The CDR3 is CASSARQGLSEQYF. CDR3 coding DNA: TGTGCCAGCAGCGCTCGGCAGGGGTTATCCGAGCAGTACTTC.

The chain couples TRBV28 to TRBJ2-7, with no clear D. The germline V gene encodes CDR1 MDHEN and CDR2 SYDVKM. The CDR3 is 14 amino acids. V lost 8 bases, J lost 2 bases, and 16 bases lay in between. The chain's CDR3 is CASLRSRPPYEQYF. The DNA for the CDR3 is TGTGCCAGCCTCCGGTCCAGGCCCCCCTACGAGCAGTACTTC.

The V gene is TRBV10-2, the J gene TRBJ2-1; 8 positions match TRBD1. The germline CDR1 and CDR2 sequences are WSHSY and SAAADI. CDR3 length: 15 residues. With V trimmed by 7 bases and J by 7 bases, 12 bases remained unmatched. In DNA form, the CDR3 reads TGCGCCAGCATTTTAGGGACAGGAGGGTGGAATGAGCAGTTCTTC. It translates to CASILGTGGWNEQFF.

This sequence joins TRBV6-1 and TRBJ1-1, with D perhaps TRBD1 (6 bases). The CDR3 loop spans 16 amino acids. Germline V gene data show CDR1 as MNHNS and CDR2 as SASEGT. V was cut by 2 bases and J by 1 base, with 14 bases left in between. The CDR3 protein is CASSENWDIQNTEAFF. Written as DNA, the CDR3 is TGTGCCAGCAGTGAAAACTGGGACATACAGAACACTGAAGCTTTCTTT.

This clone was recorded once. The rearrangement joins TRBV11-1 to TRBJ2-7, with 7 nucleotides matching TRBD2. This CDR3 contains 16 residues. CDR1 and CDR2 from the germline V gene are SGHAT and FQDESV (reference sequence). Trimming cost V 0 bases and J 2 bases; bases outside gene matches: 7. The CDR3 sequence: CASSLARGGRAYEQYF. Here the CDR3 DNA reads TGTGCCAGCAGCTTAGCCCGTGGCGGGAGAGCCTACGAGCAGTACTTC.

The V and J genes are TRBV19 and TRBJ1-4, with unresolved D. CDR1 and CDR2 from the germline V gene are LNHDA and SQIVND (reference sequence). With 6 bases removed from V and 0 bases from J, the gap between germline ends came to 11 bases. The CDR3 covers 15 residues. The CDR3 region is CASRTTASTNEKLFF. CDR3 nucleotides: TGTGCCAGTAGGACAACAGCCTCAACTAATGAAAAACTGTTTTTT.

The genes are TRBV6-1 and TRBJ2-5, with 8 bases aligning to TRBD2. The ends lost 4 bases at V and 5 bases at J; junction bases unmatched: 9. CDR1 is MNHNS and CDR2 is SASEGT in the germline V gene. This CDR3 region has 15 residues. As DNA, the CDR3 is TGTGCCAGCAGTGGAGGGACTAGGGGAATTGAGACCCAGTACTTC. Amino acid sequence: CASSGGTRGIETQYF.

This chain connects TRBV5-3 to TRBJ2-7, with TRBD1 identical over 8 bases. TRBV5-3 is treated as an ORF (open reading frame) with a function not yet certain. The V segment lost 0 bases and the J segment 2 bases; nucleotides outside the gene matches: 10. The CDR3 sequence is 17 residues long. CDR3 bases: TGTGCCAGAAGCTTGGTAGTCCCGGCAGGGGGCCCCTACGAGCAGTACTTC. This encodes CARSLVVPAGGPYEQYF.